This paragraph covers one T cell receptor beta chain sequence. Its antigen is unidentified. The data originate from a study of CD8 T cells in ankylosing spondylitis. V was pared by 5 bases and J by 5 bases, with 12 bases between. Germline-derived CDR1 and CDR2 are DFQATT and SNEGSKA (reference sequence). The CDR3 is 12 amino acids. TCRdb reprocessed the 5' RACE reads with MiXCR, giving one entry per CDR3 protein. This sample has about 260,000 distinct CDR3 sequences, with 20% to 30% found just once. Findings and limits, study-wide: Clones linked to disease, bearing a CD8+ phenotype, were relatively rare in peripheral blood. In ankylosing spondylitis blood, a motif of roughly 8 highly homologous TCR beta variants appeared characteristic.

This rearrangement joins TRBV20-1 to TRBJ2-5, with D uncertain. Sequencing input: blood, either unsorted or a sorted T cell fraction (not recorded which). The TCR sequence derives from a male donor with ankylosing spondylitis or in good health (not recorded which). The CDR3 nucleotides read TGCAGTGCTTTTTTGGGTGTGGAGACCCAGTACTTC. Protein: CSAFLGVETQYF.